The present TCR beta chain was sequenced within a study of blood T cell repertoires in COVID-19 (TCRdb year 2020). Context from the whole study: The collaborator samples originated in the United States, Italy and Spain and spanned the acute and convalescent phases of COVID-19. A de-identified subject ID, COVID-19 status, age in years and sex were almost always included in the sample metadata. A freely available public database, intended as a resource for researchers studying the immune response to SARS-CoV-2, is where the repertoires were released. The material from the prospective study consisted of cDNA or gDNA derived from T cells, B-cell-depleted T cells, or PBMCs. Where available, HLA class I and class II types were obtained from metadata supplied by the sample provider rather than from assay-based typing. The dataset comprised deeply sampled blood TCRbeta repertoires from subjects exposed to, actively infected with, or recovered from COVID-19. The samples were drawn from two sources: the first 160 participants of the ongoing ImmuneRACE study, and approximately 1,300 subjects contributed by 6 global collaborators. Overall study results and their limits: The amount of clinical and demographic metadata varied by source and participant and was provided uncurated.

This clone was seen just once. Its antigen remains undetermined. No much larger clonotype is one base removed from it; base qualities were not supplied. There are 14 amino acids in the CDR3, from cysteine to phenylalanine inclusive. Only the CDR3 part of the read is kept: 42 bases, read in frame from the first base. CDR1 and CDR2 (SEHNR, FQNEAQ) derive from the germline V gene (reference sequence). Trimming takes 8 bases from V and 7 bases from J, and the germline ends sit 17 bases apart. The immunoSEQ Assay, a bias-controlled multiplex PCR, was used to amplify TCRbeta CDR3 regions from genomic DNA. Per the original workflow: The number of nucleated cells in each sample was estimated from the amplification of reference gene primers within the assay. To quantify the absolute abundance of each unique TCRbeta CDR3 rearrangement, sequence reads were collapsed and filtered. For each sample, productive Simpson clonality was calculated by taking the square root of Simpson's diversity index across productive rearrangements. TCRdb holds this immuneACCESS table with in-frame rearrangements only. Some clones are missing; in checked studies, unresolved V genes explain under half, and the rest has no known cause. That table gives V, J and clone size, and the DNA gave D and trimming. The sample records 200,000 to 250,000 clones, under 85% of which are singletons. The ten largest clonotypes hold 7.5% to 9% of the sample.

At one collaborating source in Seattle, patients were enrolled during active infection and were followed longitudinally through the course of disease. Whole blood was collected in K2EDTA tubes by collaborating institutions according to the institutions' own protocols. For TCRbeta analysis, collaborators shipped samples as frozen whole blood, isolated PBMCs, or DNA extracted from either of those sample types. The chain is assembled from TRBV7-9 and TRBJ1-4; a tentative D call is TRBD1 (6 bases match). This receptor was obtained from an elderly woman with COVID-19, enrolled during active disease. Material: peripheral blood. The nucleotide sequence is TGTGCCAGCGGCCGGGGACAATCGTCTGAAAAACTGTTTTTT. The encoded protein is CASGRGQSSEKLFF.